The 32 T cell receptor beta chains given below trace back to one sample, sequenced in a study of molecular identifiers for immune sequencing clone quantification. TCRdb fed the PCR reads into MiXCR, producing one record per CDR3 protein. This table has about 640,000 distinct CDR3 sequences, around 20% appearing once. The material sequenced was naive CD8+ T cells from blood, with Jurkat cell RNA spiked in. Subset given: FACS-sorted CD8+CD4-CCR7+CD45RA+ naive T cells. The receptors here all came from a human donor in good health. Some libraries in this study had Jurkat cell RNA spiked in.

This clonotype has at least ten counts. The chain carries TRBV25-1 and TRBJ2-7; D is perhaps TRBD1 or TRBD2 (6 bases each). Germline lookup yields CDR1 MGHDK and CDR2 SYGVNS. Trimming pared 4 bases from V and 5 bases from J, leaving 12 bases between. This CDR3 has 13 residues. The CDR3 loop is CASSAGGADEQYF. CDR3 nucleotide sequence: TGTGCCAGCAGTGCCGGGGGCGCGGACGAGCAGTACTTC.

As regards this clonotype: Given a much more abundant clone one base away, this may be a read error. The CDR3 here is CASSSTPYGETQYF. Written as DNA, the CDR3 is TGTGCCAGCAGCTCGACACCTTACGGAGAGACCCAGTACTTC. This chain connects TRBV7-6 to TRBJ2-5, with no clear D. Looked up from germline, CDR1 is SGHVS and CDR2 is FNYEAQ. The CDR3 runs 14 residues. V gave up 4 bases and J gave up 4 bases, with 13 bases separating them.

This clonotype was observed at least ten times. V and J are TRBV25-1 and TRBJ2-5; D is undetermined. The length of the CDR3 is 11 residues. The germline V gene encodes CDR1 MGHDK and CDR2 SYGVNS. V lost 4 bases and J 7 bases, leaving 7 bases between the germline ends. The CDR3 reads CASSAGGTQYF. The CDR3 DNA sequence: TGTGCCAGCAGTGCGGGCGGGACCCAGTACTTC.

In regard to this clonotype: This may come from a read error, since a much larger clone is one base off. The chain is built from TRBV7-3 and TRBJ2-3; D unresolved. Trimming shortened V by 5 bases and J by 7 bases, and 10 bases separated the two germline ends. CDR3 length: 12 residues. In germline, CDR1 is SGHTA, CDR2 FQGTGA. The CDR3 DNA follows: TGTGCCAGCAGCGGCCCACCCAATACGCAGTATTTT. Encoded protein: CASSGPPNTQYF.

V is TRBV27 and J is TRBJ2-1; D is perhaps TRBD2 (6 bases). CDR1 is MNHEY, CDR2 SMNVEV, per germline (reference sequence). CDR3 length: 12 residues. V was cut by 6 bases and J by 8 bases, with 11 bases left in between. The CDR3 nucleotides read TGTGCCAGCAGGGAGGGCCCGGATGAGCAGTTCTTC. This codes for CASREGPDEQFF.

Ten or more counts support this clonotype. The chain carries TRBV6-1 and TRBJ2-7; D is ambiguous. Germline V gives CDR1 MNHNS, CDR2 SASEGT. The CDR3 totals 10 residues. Trimming pared 7 bases from V and 3 bases from J, leaving 4 bases between. The CDR3 region has the DNA TGTGCCAGCATGGACTACGAGCAGTACTTC. This encodes CASMDYEQYF.

This clonotype appeared many times. The chain has TRBV20-1 and TRBJ2-7, with 12 bases fitting TRBD2. The length of the CDR3 is 16 residues. V lost 6 bases to trimming and J lost 0 bases; unmatched junction nucleotides: 9. Germline V lookup: CDR1 DFQATT, CDR2 SNEGSKA (reference sequence). The DNA of the CDR3 is TGCAGTGCCGTTGGTGCTAGCGGGGGGGCCTCCTACGAGCAGTACTTC. Translating it yields CSAVGASGGASYEQYF.

The chain employs TRBV20-1 and TRBJ2-5; D call uncertain. Germline V lookup: CDR1 DFQATT, CDR2 SNEGSKA (reference sequence). V shed 0 bases and J shed 4 bases, with 18 bases lying between them. The CDR3 spans 16 residues. This chain's CDR3 is CSARDFPPSLGETQYF. CDR3 bases: TGCAGTGCTAGAGATTTCCCGCCCTCGCTGGGAGAGACCCAGTACTTC.

This clonotype has at least ten counts. The chain employs TRBV5-1 and TRBJ2-2, with 7 bases aligning to TRBD1. V shed 4 bases and J 4 bases; nucleotides not matched to a gene: 7. Germline lookup yields CDR1 SGHRS and CDR2 YFSETQ. The CDR3 runs to 15 residues. Here the CDR3 reads CASSRGQEPTGELFF. CDR3 sequence (DNA): TGCGCCAGCAGCAGAGGACAGGAACCCACCGGGGAGCTGTTTTTT.

Ten or more counts support this clonotype. This chain joins TRBV30 and TRBJ2-5, with a tentative D call TRBD1 (5 bases). The CDR3 covers 14 residues. Trimming took off 3 bases at V and 5 bases at J, with 16 bases between the two ends. CDR1 and CDR2 from the germline V gene are GTSNPN and SVGIG (reference sequence). The CDR3, as DNA: TGTGCCTGGAGCGCCGGACATTGGCTGGAGACCCAGTACTTC. This translates into CAWSAGHWLETQYF.

This clonotype was found many times. The V and J genes are TRBV30 and TRBJ2-7; 10 bases are a match to TRBD2. Germline V lookup: CDR1 GTSNPN, CDR2 SVGIG (reference sequence). This CDR3 region has 14 residues. The V segment lost 0 bases and the J segment 5 bases; nucleotides outside the gene matches: 4. CDR3 sequence: CAWSVLAGSDEQYF. The DNA for the CDR3 is TGTGCCTGGAGTGTACTAGCGGGAAGCGACGAGCAGTACTTC.

There are a few counts of this clonotype. The rearrangement uses TRBV7-9 and TRBJ2-3, with 12 bases fitting TRBD1. This CDR3 contains 15 residues. Germline V gives CDR1 SEHNR, CDR2 FQNEAQ (reference sequence). J lost 4 bases, V lost 4 bases, and 3 bases had no gene match. CDR3 DNA: TGTGCCAGCAGCTGGGGGACAGGGGGCGCAGATACGCAGTATTTT. Translating gives CASSWGTGGADTQYF.

This clonotype came up many times. This chain joins TRBV2 and TRBJ2-3, with no clear D. The V gene's germline CDR1 is SNHLY and CDR2 FYNNEI. The CDR3 covers 16 residues. Trimming removed 1 base from V and 1 base from J, with 12 bases in between. The CDR3 here is CASSEGLSWGTDTQYF. Written as DNA, the CDR3 is TGTGCCAGCAGTGAAGGTCTGTCCTGGGGCACAGATACGCAGTATTTT.

V gene TRBV7-9 combines with J gene TRBJ2-1; 11 positions agree with TRBD2. Germline V gene data show CDR1 as SEHNR and CDR2 as FQNEAQ (reference sequence). CDR3 size: 15 residues. Trimming removed 4 bases from V and 5 bases from J; junction bases left unmatched: 4. In DNA, the CDR3 is TGTGCCAGCAGCTGGGGGACTAGCGGAGACAATGAGCAGTTCTTC. Encoded protein: CASSWGTSGDNEQFF. Filled out from reference TRBV7-9 and TRBJ2-1, the complete variable domain reads DTGVSQNPRHKITKRGQNVTFRCDPISEHNRLYWYRQTLGQGPEFLTYFQNEAQLEKSRLLSDRFSAERPKGSFSTLEIQRTEQGDSAMYLCASSWGTSGDNEQFFGPGTRLTVL.

This clonotype was observed a single time. A read error may explain this, as a much larger clone is one base away. V gene TRBV27 combines with J gene TRBJ1-1; no definite D call. Germline V CDR1 and CDR2: MNHEY, SMNVEV (reference sequence). This CDR3 contains 11 residues. The CDR3 is CVSSIGFQAFF. In DNA, the CDR3 is TGTGTCAGCAGTATTGGGTTCCAAGCTTTCTTT.

The chain has TRBV20-1 and TRBJ2-7; D perhaps matches TRBD2 (6 bases). Germline assignment: CDR1 DFQATT and CDR2 SNEGSKA (reference sequence). The CDR3 contains 14 residues. V lost 3 bases and J 0 bases, leaving 12 bases between the germline ends. The CDR3 protein is CSASVEGLSYEQYF. In DNA form, the CDR3 reads TGCAGTGCTAGCGTGGAGGGACTCTCCTACGAGCAGTACTTC.

A word on this clonotype: Since a much larger clone is just one base distant, this may be a read error. CDR3 residues: CSALLGGKSVGEQYF. The CDR3 DNA reads TGCAGTGCCCTCCTTGGCGGGAAGAGTGTAGGCGAGCAGTACTTC. The J gene is TRBJ2-7, the V gene TRBV20-1; D perhaps matches TRBD2 (6 bases). The CDR3 runs 15 residues. Germline V gene lookup returns CDR1 DFQATT and CDR2 SNEGSKA (reference sequence). Trimming left V 6 bases short and J 6 bases short, with 24 bases between.

This clonotype appeared many times. The genes are TRBV27 and TRBJ2-3; TRBD2 matches at 9 bases. With 6 bases clipped from V and 2 bases from J, the junction kept 9 bases outside the gene matches. This CDR3 comprises 16 residues. Looked up from germline, CDR1 is MNHEY and CDR2 is SMNVEV (reference sequence). The CDR3 DNA sequence: TGTGCCAGCAGGGTAGCGGGAGCGGGGCTCACAGATACGCAGTATTTT. Translated: CASRVAGAGLTDTQYF.

This clonotype was observed at least ten times. The gene calls are TRBV7-9 and TRBJ2-7, with 10 bases matching TRBD2. The CDR3 loop spans 17 amino acids. The germline V gene has CDR1 SEHNR and CDR2 FQNEAQ (reference sequence). V lost 0 bases, J lost 2 bases, and 7 bases stayed unmatched. CDR3 residues: CASSLARGLADPYEQYF. For the CDR3, the DNA is TGTGCCAGCAGCTTAGCGCGAGGACTAGCGGACCCCTACGAGCAGTACTTC.

CDR3 nucleotide sequence: TGTGCCAGCAGCCAGGGAGCGGGAGGGATCGATGAGCAGTTCTTC. It specifies CASSQGAGGIDEQFF. The chain joins TRBV7-3 to TRBJ2-1, with 10 bases that match TRBD2. Germline CDR1 is SGHTA and CDR2 is FQGTGA. Trimming cost V 5 bases and J 8 bases; bases outside gene matches: 9. The CDR3 is 15 amino acids.

As to this clonotype: This clone may be a read error of a much larger clone one base away. This sequence joins TRBV7-9 and TRBJ2-5; no clear D. This CDR3 is built from 11 residues. CDR1 and CDR2 (germline): SEHNR, FQNEAQ (reference sequence). CDR3 protein: CASSLSWTQHF. For the CDR3, the DNA is TGTGCCAGCAGCTTATCATGGACCCAGCACTTC.

This clonotype came up a few times. The chain couples TRBV7-9 to TRBJ2-1, with 9 bases that match TRBD2. CDR1 SEHNR and CDR2 FQNEAQ come from the germline V gene (reference sequence). V lost 5 bases and J lost 0; bases outside the gene matches: 5. This CDR3 is built from 16 residues. In DNA, the CDR3 is TGTGCCAGCAGCCTACTAGCGGGTAACTCCTACAATGAGCAGTTCTTC. Protein product: CASSLLAGNSYNEQFF. The entire variable domain, with the rest obtained from reference TRBV7-9 and TRBJ2-1, is as follows: DTGVSQNPRHKITKRGQNVTFRCDPISEHNRLYWYRQTLGQGPEFLTYFQNEAQLEKSRLLSDRFSAERPKGSFSTLEIQRTEQGDSAMYLCASSLLAGNSYNEQFFGPGTRLTVL.

This clonotype was recorded a few times. The chain recombines TRBV12-3 or TRBV12-4 with TRBJ2-7; D call uncertain. The CDR3 is made up of 16 amino acids. V lost 1 base and J lost 0, with 13 bases in between. CDR3 DNA: TGTGCCAGCAGTTTAGGGGGTCCGGGCAGCTCCTACGAGCAGTACTTC. Encoded protein: CASSLGGPGSSYEQYF.

As to this clonotype: One base away lies a much larger clone, so this may be a sequencing read error. This chain links TRBV7-2 with TRBJ2-7, with D tentatively TRBD1 or TRBD2 (5 bases each). The CDR3 length is 14 residues. The V and J ends lost 5 bases and 6 bases respectively, with 17 bases between them. Germline V gives CDR1 SGHTA, CDR2 FQGNSA. This CDR3 is CASSSRDATCEQYF. DNA for the CDR3: TGTGCCAGCAGCAGTCGGGACGCTACCTGCGAGCAGTACTTC.

This clonotype was seen many times. The rearrangement links TRBV6-9 to TRBJ1-1; D ambiguous. The V end lost 1 base, the J end lost 3 bases, and 18 bases lay between the germline ends. CDR1 is MNHGY, CDR2 SVAAGI, per germline. The CDR3 is 17 residues long. The CDR3 DNA reads as TGTGCCAGCAGTTATTGCCCCCGTTCTGACGCAGACACTGAAGCTTTCTTT. It translates to CASSYCPRSDADTEAFF.

This clonotype was observed a single time. One end of the junction fails to match germline, which may point to a read error. V gene TRBV20-1 combines with J gene TRBJ2-7; unclear D gene. CDR3 length: 14 amino acids. Germline values: CDR1 DFQATT, CDR2 SNEGSKA (reference sequence). CDR3 residues: CSARDRDLSYGQYF. CDR3 DNA sequence: TGCAGTGCTAGAGATCGTGACCTTTCCTACGGGCAGTACTTC.

This clonotype turned up a few times. The chain joins TRBV19 to TRBJ2-7, with 9 bases fitting TRBD2. CDR1 is LNHDA and CDR2 is SQIVND in the germline V gene (reference sequence). The V and J ends lost 3 bases and 6 bases, in that order; junction bases with no gene match: 9. The CDR3 is 15 amino acids. CDR3 region: CASSIGGGAAVEQYF. The CDR3 DNA sequence: TGTGCCAGTAGTATCGGCGGGGGGGCTGCAGTCGAGCAGTACTTC.

This chain uses TRBV24-1 with TRBJ2-3; D perhaps matches TRBD2 (6 bases). The CDR3 runs to 15 residues. Trimming shortened V by 12 bases and J by 6 bases, and 24 bases separated the two germline ends. Germline lookup yields CDR1 KGHDR and CDR2 SFDVKD. The CDR3 nucleotides are TGTGCCGCCGGGTCGGGGGACTCCTGGTTGGATACGCAGTATTTT. Translated: CAAGSGDSWLDTQYF.

The sample holds a few counts of this clonotype. The V call is TRBV11-2, the J call TRBJ2-1, with D unresolved. The germline CDR1 and CDR2 sequences are SGHAT and FQNNGV. Trimming removed 1 base from V and 10 bases from J, with 2 bases in between. This CDR3 is built from 10 residues. The DNA for the CDR3 is TGTGCCAGCAGCTTAGCCGAGCAGTTCTTC. This sequence encodes CASSLAEQFF.

At least ten counts were recorded for this clonotype. The chain employs TRBV6-5 and TRBJ2-7; 8 bases agree with TRBD1. This CDR3 region has 15 residues. The germline CDR1 and CDR2 sequences are MNHEY and SVGAGI. Losses at the gene ends were 2 bases for V and 5 bases for J; bases not matched to a gene: 8. The CDR3 protein is CASSYQGAVIDEQYF. The CDR3 nucleotides are TGTGCCAGCAGTTACCAGGGGGCAGTAATAGACGAGCAGTACTTC.

This clonotype was counted many times. V and J are TRBV28 and TRBJ1-6; D perhaps matches TRBD1 (5 bases). Germline loops: CDR1 MDHEN, CDR2 SYDVKM. The CDR3 length is 17 residues. With 5 bases removed from V and 7 bases from J, the gap between germline ends came to 21 bases. The CDR3 bases are TGTGCCAGCAGTCCCCGGACAAGACTCCTGGAGAATTCACCCCTCCACTTT. This codes for CASSPRTRLLENSPLHF.

This clonotype was observed a handful of times. Its ends do not fully match the called genes, so a read error is possible. The chain links TRBV5-6 to TRBJ1-3; no reliable D call. The CDR3 is made up of 13 amino acids. Germline-derived CDR1 and CDR2 are SGHDT and YYEEEE. The CDR3: CASSLYSGNTLYF. The CDR3 bases are TGTGCCAGCAGCTTGTACTCTGGAAACACCTTATATTTT.